This entry is about one TCR beta chain. Its antigen is still unknown. The record originates from a study of T-cell memory formation after mild COVID-19. Study-wide results and limits: Pre-infection memory already had some responding clones, implying cross-reactive memory joined. A second wave expanding day 15 to 37 was CD4+-biased; contracting clones were balanced.

The junction had 8 bases not matched to a gene; V was cut back by 5 bases and J by 2 bases. This CDR3 spans 15 amino acids. Looked up from germline, CDR1 is LNHDA and CDR2 is SQIVND (reference sequence). Constant-segment primers were used for 5'RACE, and the resulting TCR alpha and TCR beta cDNA libraries carried sample barcodes and UMIs. TCRdb reprocessed the 5' RACE reads with MiXCR, giving one entry per CDR3 protein. The table lists about 130,000 distinct CDR3 sequences, 5% to 6.5% of them singletons, with 2% to 2.5% in the top ten. The rearrangement links TRBV19 to TRBJ2-7; 8 bases map to TRBD1. The TCR was taken from an adult woman who had mild COVID-19 (a few samples of this study predate the infection). Cell type and time point are not known. Sequenced input: PBMCs or a T cell subset sorted from them (not recorded which). CDR3 DNA: TGTGCCAGTAGTCCAGGGACAGGAATCACCTACGAGCAGTACTTC. This codes for CASSPGTGITYEQYF.